The source of this TCR beta chain is a study of cytomegalovirus exposure and HLA in healthy donors. A multiplex PCR was run with 60 Vbeta primers and 13 Jbeta primers. Repertoires were generated with immunoSEQ multiplex PCR, while TCRdb's copy carries only in-frame clones and drops some. The table includes hundreds of thousands of clones, around 65% detected once. V lost 1 base, J lost 6 bases, and 13 bases lay in between. CDR1 and CDR2 from the germline V gene are MNHNS and SASEGT. The CDR3 runs to 14 residues. This rearrangement joins TRBV6-1 to TRBJ2-7; a weak D match, TRBD1 (6 bases). Sequencing was performed on PBMCs. This receptor was obtained from a female donor in good health and CMV-seronegative. The DNA of the CDR3 is TGTGCCAGCAGTGAAGGACAGGAAGGGAGCGAGCAGTACTTC. Translating gives CASSEGQEGSEQYF.